This TCR beta chain was captured in a study of CXCR3-negative and CXCR3-positive naive CD8 T cells. From germline, CDR1 is SGDLS and CDR2 YYNGEE. The CDR3 spans 14 residues. It was by 5' RACE with UMI labels that the TRB cDNA libraries were prepared. Each CDR3 protein gets one entry in TCRdb, which reprocessed the 5' RACE reads and gives no DNA. This sample's table has some 130,000 distinct CDR3 sequences. The rearrangement uses TRBV9 and TRBJ1-2. Material for sequencing was naive CXCR3- CD8+ T cells from blood. Subset given: CD45RO-CCR7+CD27+CD95- naive CD8+ T cells lacking CXCR3 (TNR3-). This sequence was found in a human donor in good health. Some clones in this sample may be carry-over from other donors' samples. CDR3 sequence reads: CASSGDSLGLSYTF.